The clone carrying this TCR beta chain was counted only a few times. Antigen unknown. The second PCR ran 7 to 11 cycles with a sample-barcoded 5' primer and J-beta primers. Through a template-switch adaptor with 12 random nucleotides, each cDNA molecule received a tag. TCRdb itself ran the 5' RACE reads through MiXCR, one entry per CDR3 protein. The table records about 690,000 distinct CDR3 sequences, about 43% of them present only once. CDR3 length equals 16 residues. Germline values: CDR1 MNHEY, CDR2 SMNVEV (reference sequence). V shed 4 bases and J shed 2 bases, with 16 bases lying between them. The individuals who served as donors were healthy Caucasians living in Russia, aged roughly 6 to 95. This sample was included in a study of blood T cells in healthy people across ages. Findings of the study overall: Whereas aged donors had fewer naive CD4+ cells, long-lived donors had more of them and higher diversity. TCR beta diversity, measured per million T cells, fell in a roughly linear way with age.

The sequencing sample was made of blood. This chain joins TRBV27 and TRBJ2-3, with D maybe TRBD2 (7 bases). This TCR derives from a man older than 75 in good health. DNA of the CDR3: TGTGCCAGCAGTTCAATTCGGGGGGCGCACACAGATACGCAGTATTTT. Its protein product is CASSSIRGAHTDTQYF.